One sample yielded the 7 T cell receptor beta chains listed below, sequenced in a study of T-cell reconstitution after alpha-beta-depleted transplantation in children. Library preparation (for TCRbeta) was performed with unique molecular identifiers. TCRdb processed the PCR reads anew with MiXCR; each CDR3 protein has one entry. The sample holds 200,000 to 300,000 distinct CDR3 sequences; roughly 8% are singletons and the top ten take 5% to 7%. This specimen consisted of PBMCs, mostly from graft donor cells, obtained 180 days after TCRalphabeta/CD19-depleted stem cell transplant. The receptors shown here come from a male patient younger than 18 who had a stem cell transplant for acute lymphoblastic leukemia, so the T cells may come from the graft donor.

This clonotype was detected many times. The chain has TRBV7-8 and TRBJ2-3; D ambiguous. CDR3 size: 13 residues. The V gene's germline CDR1 is SGHVS and CDR2 FQNEAQ. Trimming took off 5 bases at V and 1 base at J, with 7 bases between the two ends. CDR3 nucleotide sequence: TGTGCCAGCAGCCCGCCCGGCACAGATACGCAGTATTTT. This sequence encodes CASSPPGTDTQYF.

In its sample, this clonotype was seen many times. V is TRBV7-3 and J is TRBJ2-1; TRBD2 aligns across 8 bases. Germline loops: CDR1 SGHTA, CDR2 FQGTGA. The CDR3 is 15 residues long. The J segment lost 4 bases and the V segment lost 5 bases, leaving 7 bases of the junction unmatched. CDR3 region: CASSQGLGAYNEQFF. For the CDR3, the DNA is TGTGCCAGCAGCCAGGGACTAGGGGCTTACAATGAGCAGTTCTTC.

Many counts were recorded for this clonotype. This chain uses TRBV3-1 with TRBJ2-4; the D call may be TRBD1 or TRBD2 (5 bases each). Germline values: CDR1 LGHDT, CDR2 YNNKEL (reference sequence). The CDR3 consists of 13 residues. Trimming removed 6 bases from V and 6 bases from J, with 12 bases in between. CDR3 in amino acids: CASRGSGRNIQYF. The CDR3, as DNA: TGTGCCAGCAGAGGGTCAGGGAGAAACATTCAGTACTTC.

This clonotype has ten or more counts. The chain couples TRBV7-8 to TRBJ2-3; tentatively, D is TRBD2 (5 bases). Germline-derived CDR1 and CDR2 are SGHVS and FQNEAQ. CDR3 size: 16 residues. The V end lost 6 bases, the J end lost 8 bases, and 24 bases lay between the germline ends. The CDR3 sequence is CASRLRRVPLAATQYF. In DNA, the CDR3 is TGTGCCAGCAGGTTAAGAAGGGTCCCCCTAGCAGCTACGCAGTATTTT.

This clonotype was observed many times. V and J are TRBV4-3 and TRBJ2-5; D is unclear. Trimming cost V 4 bases and J 0 bases, with 12 bases left between them. The CDR3 extends over 15 amino acids. The germline V gene encodes CDR1 LGHNA and CDR2 YSLEER. The CDR3 coding sequence is TGCGCCAGCAGCCCACCTCACTCGTACCAAGAGACCCAGTACTTC. It yields the protein CASSPPHSYQETQYF.

This clonotype was observed at least ten times. The gene calls are TRBV6-5 and TRBJ2-5; TRBD2 matches 14 bases. Germline CDR1 is MNHEY and CDR2 is SVGAGI. Trimming removed 4 bases from V and 4 bases from J; junction bases left unmatched: 8. CDR3 length: 17 residues. The CDR3 nucleotides are TGTGCCAGCAGTTCCCAGGGACTAGCGGGAGTTGGAGAGACCCAGTACTTC. It codes for CASSSQGLAGVGETQYF.

This clonotype occurred many times. V is TRBV7-3 and J is TRBJ2-7; TRBD2 is a possible D gene (6 bases). Germline V gives CDR1 SGHTA, CDR2 FQGTGA. The V end was cut by 0 bases, the J end by 4 bases, with 16 bases between. This CDR3 has 16 amino acids. The CDR3 sequence is CASSLTKTSSVYEQYF. In DNA form, the CDR3 reads TGTGCCAGCAGCTTAACCAAGACTAGTTCCGTTTACGAGCAGTACTTC. Filled out from reference TRBV7-3 and TRBJ2-7, the complete variable domain reads GAGVSQTPSNKVTEKGKYVELRCDPISGHTALYWYRQSLGQGPEFLIYFQGTGAADDSGLPNDRFFAVRPEGSVSTLKIQRTERGDSAVYLCASSLTKTSSVYEQYFGPGTRLTVT.